This T cell receptor (beta chain) was recorded in a study of cytomegalovirus exposure and HLA in healthy donors listed by TCRdb under 2017. Concerning the study at large: An earlier analysis of approximately 590 of the donors reported 250 to 300 Gb of sequence data and 100 million to 130 million unique TCR beta sequences from about 179 million T cells. An early release that covered roughly 600 HLA-typed donors contained around 300 gigabases of sequencing data and tens of millions of unique TCR sequences. Of the approximately 400 genotyped donors, approximately 82% fell in the genetic ancestry cluster associated with self-reported Caucasian donors. The study aimed to test whether signatures of past pathogen exposure could be identified by cataloging public T cell receptors. The T cell repertoires of 666 subjects were profiled by immunosequencing and related to cytomegalovirus serostatus. Besides the first cohort of more than 650 subjects, a separate validation cohort made up of 120 or so different subjects was used. To predict cytomegalovirus infection status, the study combined high-throughput TCR immunosequencing, statistical association of individual TCRs with disease status, and machine learning. A later analysis re-analyzed previously published TCR beta repertoires from roughly 690 donors and added high-resolution HLA genotyping to study TCR occurrence patterns. Rather than using new phenotypic data, the later analysis identified candidate immune exposures from TCR beta sequences and from how often those sequences occurred across donors. To decide whether each TCR beta V gene segment behaved as functional or pseudogenic, an earlier analysis of some 600 of the donors relied on high-throughput TCR beta sequencing. Donor age, sex, ethnicity and CMV serostatus were compiled together with the repertoire data. A later genetic analysis used genome-wide SNP genotypes for about 65% of the 666 donors, treating that subset as a discovery cohort. Every discovery cohort repertoire had been produced on one sequencing platform. Both class I and class II loci were covered by HLA typing, at four-digit resolution. Typing coverage varied by locus: roughly 620-640 donors for A, B, C, DRB1 and DQB1; approximately 500 for DQA1; some 610 for DPA1; more than 450 for DPB1. Roughly five DR-DQ haplotypes were handled as single units for association and clustering, since linkage in the cohort was strong. Across about 370 genotyped donors of the cohort, an average of approximately 200,000 unique TCR beta nucleotide sequences per donor were sequenced, and approximately 19% of those sequences were non-productive.

About this clone: No antigen is known for it. Within one base of it there is no much larger clone, and no base qualities were kept.

Libraries were made using the immunoSEQ multiplex PCR assay. A mixture of 60 forward primers for TCR Vbeta segments and 13 reverse primers for TCR Jbeta segments was used in the multiplex PCR. The CDR3 region of rearranged TCR beta genes was amplified from genomic DNA with a multiplex PCR assay. Amplified TCR beta libraries were sequenced as 87-base-pair reads on the Illumina HiSeq System. The original methods were these. A later analysis counted about 80 million unique TCR beta chains across the 650 to 800 repertoires, and approximately 11 million of these chains were shared by at least two donors. Raw reads were error-corrected and collapsed into unique sequences by a nearest-neighbor algorithm in which closely related sequences were merged to remove PCR and sequencing errors. To assign V, D and J gene segments, CDR3 sequences were aligned to IMGT reference sequences. For a sequence to be retained, a match of at least six nucleotides was required to both a V gene segment and a J gene segment. A rearrangement was called productive if the CDR3 had no stop codons and remained in frame with V and J, and every other rearrangement was called non-productive. CDR3 was defined according to IMGT convention as the region running from the second conserved V-encoded cysteine to the conserved J-encoded phenylalanine. Sequences without an unambiguous match to a single V gene segment were excluded from the earlier analysis of almost 600 of the donors. In an earlier analysis of approximately 550 of the donors, V segments were called functional above 56.7% productive rearrangements and were called segregating when the between-donor standard deviation exceeded 5%. A statistical classification framework was developed to diagnose cytomegalovirus status using the catalog of TCR beta chain sequences. A later analysis assigned V and J genes by comparing TCR nucleotide sequences with IMGT/GENE-DB human TR gene sequences. A later analysis assigned CDR3 sequences and most-parsimonious VDJ recombination scenarios with the TCRdist pipeline. In a later analysis, each TCR beta chain was defined by its CDR3 amino acid sequence together with its V-gene family, and reads without a unique V-gene family were excluded. As a way to deal with suspected cross-contamination and a sequencing artifact, a later analysis dropped under 600 nucleotide sequences that were highly shared and had low generation probability. A later analysis calculated a clonal expansion index for each public chain from normalized within-repertoire ranks of inferred template counts. In a later analysis, generation probabilities were computed using a VDJ recombination model fitted to out-of-frame rearrangements, and the results were checked against IGoR. In a later analysis, TCR-TCR, TCR-HLA and TCR-CMV co-occurrence was scored with hypergeometric tests, and a repertoire-size bias correction was applied to TCR pairs. False discovery rates were estimated in a later analysis by permuting HLA or CMV assignments 20 times. In a later analysis, co-occurring TCRs were grouped using DBSCAN, and TCRdist sequence similarity was added for clustering within HLA-allele-positive subsets. Repertoires with fewer than 30,000 or more than 120,000 public chains were left out of co-occurrence clustering, as were a handful of repertoires with anomalous nucleotide sharing. TCRdb's version of the immuneACCESS table is confined to in-frame rearrangements and falls short of the full clone set. An unresolved V gene accounts for under half of the shortfall where checked; the remainder is of unknown origin. The DNA gave D and trimming, while V, J and clone size come from that table. Recorded for this sample are 200,000 to 250,000 clones; about 85% of them occurred a single time. The ten largest account for approximately 10% of the sample.

For CDR1 and CDR2, the germline V gene lists SGDLS and YYNGEE. Spanning cysteine to phenylalanine, the CDR3 consists of 13 amino acids. The only DNA kept is the CDR3, 39 bases in frame from the first base. Trimming at the junction amounts to 3 bases on V and 5 bases on J, and the germline ends lie 11 bases apart. The cohort was made up of roughly 670 healthy bone marrow donors. Cohort members were all nominally healthy when sampled, although unrecorded immune exposures were likely present. The donor tested CMV seropositive, placing the donor among the 310 or so seropositive members of the cohort. A peripheral blood sample was provided by each donor, and peripheral blood mononuclear cells were used for TCR beta sequencing. The Qiagen DNeasy Blood Extraction Kit was used to extract genomic DNA from the blood cell samples. Study-level results and caveats: A further reported finding was that TCR beta sequences accurately predicted the HLA-A and HLA-B alleles for most subjects in the first cohort. It was suggested by the authors that the approach could potentially be generalized to other disease states and immunological phenotypes. Correlated functional status among segregating V segments might be attributable to linkage disequilibrium, but an unknown experimental factor could not be ruled out. The classifier was reported to diagnose cytomegalovirus status with high specificity and sensitivity in both the original and validation cohorts. According to a later analysis, most CMV-associated TCR beta chains appeared to be HLA-restricted, and the HLA associations seemed to be driven largely by CMV exposure. Immune exposure information for the cohort was limited to CMV serostatus. A later analysis associated about 17,000 TCR beta sequences with specific HLA alleles at a false discovery rate of 0.05. In vitro tests confirmed that a few of the cytomegalovirus-associated TCR beta chains recognize cytomegalovirus antigens. A later analysis found that HLA-associated TCR beta chains were more clonally expanded and had lower generation probabilities than equally common non-associated chains. Roughly uniform sequencing depth across donors was assumed in presence/absence analyses, although this assumption may not hold. According to a later genetic analysis, donors in an Asian-associated ancestry cluster had fewer N-insertions in productive TCRs than the approximately 700-donor mean. A cluster of highly shared sequence variants was judged likely to represent a technical artifact of the sequencing pipeline. When HLA alleles, especially DR and DQ, strongly co-occurred, TCR associations were difficult to assign to individual alleles. Most TCR sequences were seen in very few donors, while some public TCRs were found in many individuals. Because counts were too low, under 20 rarely observed V segments, including chromosome 9 orphons, were left out of the earlier analysis of 587 of the donors. Some IMGT-functional V segments, including TRBV6-2 and TRBV6-3, could not be told apart with the 87-base-pair reads, so those segments were excluded. According to a later analysis, TCR association rates differed among HLA loci, with DRB1 alleles showing the most associated TCRs and HLA-C alleles showing the fewest. According to a later analysis, parvovirus B19, influenza, CMV and Epstein-Barr virus appeared linked to several top co-occurrence clusters. An earlier analysis of some 560 of the donors showed that most TCR beta V segments appeared in productive rearrangements either about 87% or about 30% of the time, which broadly matched IMGT annotations. HLA typing was unavailable for some donors at each locus, so association tests used only the typed subset. In this cohort, only TCR beta chains were sequenced, and detectable features were limited by the absence of alpha or paired-chain data. V-gene and J-gene trimming of TCR beta chains was associated with a missense DCLRE1C variant in a later genetic analysis, and the association was replicated in an independent cohort. A total of 150 or so TCR beta chains were listed by the study as associated with cytomegalovirus.

The clonotype comes from a woman aged 50 to 60 in good health and CMV-seropositive. The sequencing sample was made of PBMCs. The V gene is TRBV9 and the J gene is TRBJ1-2, and TRBD1 may be the D gene, going by 5 matching bases. The sequenced DNA is TGTGCCAGCAGCGCCTCAGGGTTGTATGGCTACACCTTC. The resulting protein is CASSASGLYGYTF.